This T cell receptor beta chain appears in the sequencing data of a study of cytomegalovirus exposure and HLA in healthy donors. Study conclusions and caveats: Reported performance of the classifier showed diagnosis of cytomegalovirus status with high specificity and sensitivity. Listed as cytomegalovirus-associated were 150 or so TCR beta chains. Immune exposure data for these donors was limited to CMV serostatus. Evidence from a later analysis indicated that most CMV-associated TCR beta chains looked HLA-restricted.

The germline CDR1 and CDR2 sequences are MNHEY and SMNVEV (reference sequence). This CDR3 has 13 residues. PCR employed 60 Vbeta and 13 Jbeta primers. Sequencing was performed with immunoSEQ multiplex PCR; in TCRdb, only in-frame clones are kept and a portion is missing. The top ten clones hold about 1.7% of a sample with about 100,000 clones, around 80% of them seen once. In the case of this clone: The antigen is not known. The junction does not match germline at one end; this may be a read error.

The specimen sequenced was PBMCs. This receptor was obtained from a woman in her forties in good health and CMV-seronegative. The gene calls are TRBV27 and TRBJ1-6, with a weak D call TRBD1 (5 bases). The CDR3, as DNA: TGTGCCAGCCGTTTATCAGGGAGTTCACCCCTCCACTTT. Amino acid sequence: CASRLSGSSPLHF.